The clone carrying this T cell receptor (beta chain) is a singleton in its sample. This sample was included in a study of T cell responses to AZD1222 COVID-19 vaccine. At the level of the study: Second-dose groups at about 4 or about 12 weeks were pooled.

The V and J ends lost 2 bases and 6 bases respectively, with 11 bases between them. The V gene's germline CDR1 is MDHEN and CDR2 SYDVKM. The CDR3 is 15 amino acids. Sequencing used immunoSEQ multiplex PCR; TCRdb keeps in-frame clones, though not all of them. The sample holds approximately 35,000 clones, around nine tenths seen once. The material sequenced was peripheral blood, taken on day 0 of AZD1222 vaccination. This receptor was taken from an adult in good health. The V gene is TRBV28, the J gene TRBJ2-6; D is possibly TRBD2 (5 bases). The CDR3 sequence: CASSLGGSEANVLTF. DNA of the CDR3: TGTGCCAGCAGTTTAGGCGGGTCAGAGGCCAACGTCCTGACTTTC.